This paragraph reports one T cell receptor beta chain. Its antigen is unidentified. The sample belongs to a study of CD8+CD57+ T cells in acquired aplastic anemia. Profiling of TCR beta VDJ combinations and CDR3 sequences used genomic DNA as template. TCRdb called the reads again in MiXCR, with one record for every CDR3 protein. The table records 210,000 or so distinct CDR3 sequences, roughly 45% of them present only once. General study findings and limits: Shared by patients and controls, almost 30 CD8+ CDR3s were abundant in patients.

In patients chosen for sequencing, flow cytometry had shown CD8+CD57+ cell expansion. Every one of the patients had aplastic anemia (severe, acquired). Patients had received no therapy at the time of blood sampling. From germline, CDR1 is SGHKS and CDR2 YYEKEE (reference sequence). This CDR3 has 17 residues. J lost 7 bases, V lost 3 bases, and 10 bases had no gene match. This clonotype originated in a human donor with aplastic anemia. Sequencing was carried out using sorted CD4+, CD8+, or CD8+CD57+ T cells (not recorded which) from PBMCs. The chain employs TRBV5-5 and TRBJ2-5, with 15 bases aligning to TRBD2. The CDR3 sequence is CASSSTGTSGGPGTQYF. The CDR3 bases are TGTGCCAGCAGCTCAACCGGGACTAGCGGGGGGCCAGGGACCCAGTACTTC. The variable domain in full, with the rest retrieved from reference TRBV5-5 and TRBJ2-5, is DAGVTQSPTHLIKTRGQQVTLRCSPISGHKSVSWYQQVLGQGPQFIFQYYEKEERGRGNFPDRFSARQFPNYSSELNVNALLLGDSALYLCASSSTGTSGGPGTQYFGPGTRLLVL.